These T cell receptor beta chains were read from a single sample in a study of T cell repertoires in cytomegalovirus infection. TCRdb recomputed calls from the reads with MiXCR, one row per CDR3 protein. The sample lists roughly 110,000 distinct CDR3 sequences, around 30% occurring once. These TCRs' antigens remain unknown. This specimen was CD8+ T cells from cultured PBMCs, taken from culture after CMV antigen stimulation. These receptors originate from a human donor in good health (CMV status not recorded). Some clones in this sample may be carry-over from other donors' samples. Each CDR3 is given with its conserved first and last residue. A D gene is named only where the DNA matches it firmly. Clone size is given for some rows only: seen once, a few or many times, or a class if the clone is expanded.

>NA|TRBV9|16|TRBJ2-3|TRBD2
CASSETSGESTDTQYF
TGTGCCAGCAGCGAGACTAGCGGGGAAAGCACAGATACGCAGTATTTT
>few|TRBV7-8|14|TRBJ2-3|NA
CASSLPGFTDTQYF
TGTGCCAGCAGCTTACCGGGGTTCACAGATACGCAGTATTTT
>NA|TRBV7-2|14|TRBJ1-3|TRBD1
CASSYRGSGNTIYF
TGTGCCAGCAGTTACAGGGGCTCTGGAAACACCATATATTTT
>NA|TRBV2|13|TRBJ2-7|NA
CASSSGISYEQYF
TGTGCCAGCAGTAGTGGTATCTCCTACGAGCAGTACTTC
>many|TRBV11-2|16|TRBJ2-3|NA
CASSPWGVTSTDTQYF
TGTGCCAGCAGCCCCTGGGGGGTTACTAGCACAGATACGCAGTATTTT
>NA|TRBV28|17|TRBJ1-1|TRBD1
CASIQIGTGGINTEAFF
TGTGCCAGTATTCAGATAGGGACAGGGGGCATTAACACTGAAGCTTTCTTT
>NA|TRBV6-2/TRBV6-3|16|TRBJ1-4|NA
CASTPILGGANEKLFF
TGTGCCAGCACACCGATCCTCGGGGGAGCTAATGAAAAACTGTTTTTT
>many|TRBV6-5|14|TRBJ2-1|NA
CASSFQTGYNEQFF
TGTGCCAGCAGTTTTCAGACAGGCTACAATGAGCAGTTCTTC
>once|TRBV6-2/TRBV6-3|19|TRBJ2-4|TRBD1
CACSYEDRGEFLAKNIQYF
TGTGCCTGCAGTTACGAGGACAGGGGGGAATTTTTAGCCAAAAACATTCAGTACTTC
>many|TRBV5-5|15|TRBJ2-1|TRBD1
CASSFRDRGVNEQFF
TGTGCCAGCAGCTTCAGAGACAGGGGGGTCAATGAGCAGTTCTTC
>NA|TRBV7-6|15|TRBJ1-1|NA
CASSPRQTMNTEAFF
TGTGCCAGCAGCCCAAGACAGACCATGAACACTGAAGCTTTCTTT
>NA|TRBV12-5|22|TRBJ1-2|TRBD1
CASGLVLPYLGFRQGLGGGYTF
TGTGCTAGTGGTTTGGTACTCCCTTACTTAGGGTTTAGACAGGGCCTGGGAGGTGGCTACACCTTC
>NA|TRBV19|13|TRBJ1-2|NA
CASKGEPTDGYTF
TGTGCCAGTAAGGGTGAGCCGACGGATGGCTACACCTTC
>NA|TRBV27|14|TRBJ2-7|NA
CASSFTGGAGEQYF
TGTGCCAGCAGTTTTACGGGGGGCGCGGGAGAGCAGTACTTC
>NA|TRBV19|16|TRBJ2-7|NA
CASSTASGTFPYEQYF
TGTGCCAGTAGTACGGCTTCCGGGACCTTTCCCTACGAGCAGTACTTC
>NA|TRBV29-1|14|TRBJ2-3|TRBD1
CSVTDRDVGDTQYF
TGCAGCGTGACGGACAGGGATGTAGGGGATACGCAGTATTTT
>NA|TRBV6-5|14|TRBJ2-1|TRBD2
CASSPGLEYDEQFF
TGTGCCAGCAGTCCCGGACTAGAATACGATGAGCAGTTCTTC
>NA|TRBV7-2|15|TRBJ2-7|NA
CASSLLARAGYEQYF
TGTGCCAGCAGCTTATTAGCGCGGGCAGGCTACGAGCAGTACTTC
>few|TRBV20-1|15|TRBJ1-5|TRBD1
CSASEGQGYNQPQHF
TGCAGTGCTAGCGAGGGACAGGGTTACAATCAGCCCCAGCATTTT
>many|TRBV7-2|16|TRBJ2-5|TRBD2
CASSPWAGGYQETQYF
TGTGCCAGCAGCCCCTGGGCGGGGGGCTACCAAGAGACCCAGTACTTC
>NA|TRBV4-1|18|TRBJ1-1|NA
CASSRSEEGGLVNTEAFF
TGCGCCAGCAGCCGAAGTGAGGAAGGGGGTCTTGTGAACACTGAAGCTTTCTTT
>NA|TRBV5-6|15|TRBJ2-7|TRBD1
CASSLGRDRVHEQYF
TGTGCCAGCAGCCTCGGAAGGGACAGGGTCCACGAGCAGTACTTC
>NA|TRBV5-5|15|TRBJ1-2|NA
CASSLGGELIYGYTF
TGTGCCAGCAGCTTGGGGGGGGAACTCATCTATGGCTACACCTTC
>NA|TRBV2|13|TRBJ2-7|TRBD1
CASRGQGKSEQYF
TGTGCCAGCAGGGGACAGGGGAAGTCGGAGCAGTACTTC
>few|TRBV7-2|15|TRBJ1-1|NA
CASSLGNLGRFEAFF
TGTGCCAGCAGCTTAGGTAATTTGGGCAGATTTGAAGCTTTCTTT
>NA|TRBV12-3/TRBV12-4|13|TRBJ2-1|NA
CASRYQGVGEQFF
TGTGCCAGCAGATATCAGGGCGTCGGTGAGCAGTTCTTC
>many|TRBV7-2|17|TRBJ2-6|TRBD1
CASSLGTGLSGANVLTF
TGTGCCAGCAGCTTAGGGACAGGGCTTTCTGGGGCCAACGTCCTGACTTTC
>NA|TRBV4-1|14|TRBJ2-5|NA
CASSQGPRRETQYF
TGCGCCAGCAGCCAAGGCCCCCGCCGAGAGACCCAGTACTTC
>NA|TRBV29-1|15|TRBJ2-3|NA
CSVETSGWGTDTQYF
TGCAGCGTTGAAACGTCAGGCTGGGGCACAGATACGCAGTATTTT
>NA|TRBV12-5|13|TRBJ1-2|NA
CASGLLHLYGYTF
TGTGCTAGTGGTTTGTTACACCTTTATGGCTACACCTTC
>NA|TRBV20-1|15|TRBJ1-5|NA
CSARGGWDSNQPQHF
TGCAGTGCTAGAGGGGGTTGGGACAGCAATCAGCCCCAGCATTTT
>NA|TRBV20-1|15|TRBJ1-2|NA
CSATQGGGANYGYTF
TGCAGTGCTACTCAGGGCGGGGGGGCTAACTATGGCTACACCTTC
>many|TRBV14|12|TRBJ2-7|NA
CASSGETYEQYF
TGTGCCAGCTCAGGAGAGACCTACGAGCAGTACTTC
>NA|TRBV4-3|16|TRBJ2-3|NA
CASSPMGAGSTDTQYF
TGCGCCAGCAGCCCCATGGGGGCGGGGAGCACAGATACGCAGTATTTT
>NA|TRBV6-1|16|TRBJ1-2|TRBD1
CASPGQGGGANYGYTF
TGTGCCAGCCCGGGACAGGGTGGAGGGGCGAACTATGGCTACACCTTC
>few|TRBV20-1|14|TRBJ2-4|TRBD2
CSARLAGVRNIQYF
TGCAGTGCGCGACTAGCGGGGGTGCGAAACATTCAGTACTTC
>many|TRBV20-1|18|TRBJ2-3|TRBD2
CSARDPLAGGPSTDTQYF
TGCAGTGCTAGAGATCCCCTAGCGGGGGGTCCTAGCACAGATACGCAGTATTTT
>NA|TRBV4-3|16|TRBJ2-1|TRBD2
CASSQDRLAAGDEQFF
TGCGCCAGCAGCCAAGATCGACTAGCGGCCGGCGATGAGCAGTTCTTC
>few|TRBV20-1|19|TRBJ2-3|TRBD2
CSARSHLGPSGGFTDTQYF
TGCAGTGCTAGATCCCACCTTGGACCTAGCGGGGGGTTTACAGATACGCAGTATTTT
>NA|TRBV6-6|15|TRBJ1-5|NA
CASSYLTVDNQPQHF
TGTGCCAGCAGTTACTTGACAGTTGACAATCAGCCCCAGCATTTT
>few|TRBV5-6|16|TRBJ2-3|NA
CASSFRAEPSTDTQYF
TGTGCCAGCAGCTTTCGGGCAGAACCTAGCACAGATACGCAGTATTTT
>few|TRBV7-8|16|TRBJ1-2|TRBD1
CASSLAGTGVIYGYTF
TGTGCCAGCAGCTTAGCCGGGACAGGGGTAATCTATGGCTACACCTTC
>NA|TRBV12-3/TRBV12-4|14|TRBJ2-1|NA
CASSQGPWDNEQFF
TGTGCCAGCAGTCAAGGACCGTGGGACAATGAGCAGTTCTTC
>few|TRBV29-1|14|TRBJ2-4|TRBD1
CSVEGQGAKNIQYF
TGCAGCGTGGAAGGACAGGGAGCCAAAAACATTCAGTACTTC
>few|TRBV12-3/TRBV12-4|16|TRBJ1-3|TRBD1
CASRGTGVNSGNTIYF
TGTGCCAGCAGGGGGACAGGGGTCAACTCTGGAAACACCATATATTTT
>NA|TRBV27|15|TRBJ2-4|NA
CASSLQGGGGNIQYF
TGTGCCAGCAGTTTGCAGGGGGGCGGGGGAAACATTCAGTACTTC
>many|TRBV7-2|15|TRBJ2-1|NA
CASSRGTGSYNEQFF
TGTGCCAGCAGCCGAGGGACTGGCTCCTACAATGAGCAGTTCTTC
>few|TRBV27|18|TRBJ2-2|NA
CASSPPLNTGTNTGELFF
TGTGCCAGCAGTCCCCCCCTGAATACAGGGACGAACACCGGGGAGCTGTTTTTT
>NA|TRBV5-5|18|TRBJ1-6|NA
CASSPGPFPPRGESPLHF
TGTGCCAGCAGTCCGGGACCCTTTCCTCCCAGAGGGGAATCACCCCTCCACTTT
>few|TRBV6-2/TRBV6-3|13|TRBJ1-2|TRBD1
CASRPTGTYGYTF
TGTGCCAGCAGACCGACAGGGACCTATGGCTACACCTTC
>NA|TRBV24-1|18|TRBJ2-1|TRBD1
CATSDSYRRTGRNNEQFF
TGTGCCACCAGTGATTCATACCGACGGACAGGGAGAAACAATGAGCAGTTCTTC
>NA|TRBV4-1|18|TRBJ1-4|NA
CASSLERQVWTTNEKLFF
TGCGCCAGCAGCCTAGAAAGACAGGTTTGGACAACTAATGAAAAACTGTTTTTT
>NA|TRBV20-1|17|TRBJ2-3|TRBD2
CSARWEGRLADTDTQYF
TGCAGTGCTAGATGGGAGGGGAGGCTAGCGGACACAGATACGCAGTATTTT
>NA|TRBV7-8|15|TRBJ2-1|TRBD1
CASSAGTGEYNEQFF
TGTGCCAGCAGCGCCGGGACAGGGGAATACAATGAGCAGTTCTTC